The 2 T cell receptor beta chains listed next were all sequenced from one sample in a study of blood T cell repertoires in COVID-19. The assay was immunoSEQ multiplex PCR, and TCRdb's table has in-frame clones only and misses some. The table shows 390,000 or so clones, with 80% to 90% occurring only once. The sequenced material came from PBMCs or T cells enriched from blood (not recorded which). Receptors were obtained from a woman in her fifties or sixties who had recovered from COVID-19.

This sequence joins TRBV4-3 and TRBJ1-1; no clear D gene. CDR1 and CDR2 from the germline V gene are LGHNA and YSLEER. V lost 0 bases and J 4 bases, leaving 9 bases between the germline ends. CDR3 length: 14 amino acids. CDR3 sequence reads: CASSQEFSSTEAFF. The DNA for the CDR3 is TGCGCCAGCAGCCAAGAGTTTAGTAGCACTGAAGCTTTCTTT.

The chain employs TRBV7-9 and TRBJ1-3, with D unclear. Between the trimmed V and J ends, which lost 2 bases and 0 bases, there was a span of 11 bases. This CDR3 region has 16 residues. In germline, CDR1 is SEHNR, CDR2 FQNEAQ (reference sequence). The CDR3 bases are TGTGCCAGCAGCTTAAGGGCGGGAACCTCTGGAAACACCATATATTTT. This sequence encodes CASSLRAGTSGNTIYF. The variable domain in full, with the rest retrieved from reference TRBV7-9 and TRBJ1-3, is DTGVSQNPRHKITKRGQNVTFRCDPISEHNRLYWYRQTLGQGPEFLTYFQNEAQLEKSRLLSDRFSAERPKGSFSTLEIQRTEQGDSAMYLCASSLRAGTSGNTIYFGEGSWLTVV.